This T cell receptor (beta chain) derives from a study of T cells in localized non-small cell lung cancer. General study points: Among blood samples, higher T cell density accompanied longer overall survival. A median of about 54 of the top 100 tumor clones appeared in adjacent lung, which was paired and uninvolved. Heterogeneity within the tumor remains possible, as just one region underwent sequencing.

In regard to this clone: The antigen remains undetermined.

Trimming stripped 0 bases from V and 7 bases from J, with 10 bases between. This CDR3 has 15 amino acids. Germline V gives CDR1 LGHNA, CDR2 YSLEER. The repertoire was sequenced with immunoSEQ multiplex PCR; TCRdb's copy has only in-frame clones and lacks some. This table has about 23,000 clones, approximately 89% appearing once. Specimen: peripheral blood mononuclear cells, collected before any cancer treatment. The TCR originated in a woman aged 40 to 75 with stage III lung adenocarcinoma. The genes are TRBV4-3 and TRBJ1-6; a weak D match, TRBD1 (6 bases). Here the CDR3 DNA reads TGCGCCAGCAGCCAAGATCGGCAGGGGAATTCACCCCTCCACTTT. This translates into CASSQDRQGNSPLHF.